This T cell receptor (beta chain) comes out of a study of blood T cell repertoires in COVID-19. Across the whole study: COVID-19 samples from acute and convalescent phases originated in the United States, Italy and Spain. PBMCs, B-cell-depleted T cells, or T cells provided the cDNA or gDNA that made up the material.

This clone has a single count. Per the original data handling: Researchers report that nucleated cell counts were estimated from reference gene primer amplification. This table comes from immunoSEQ multiplex PCR, and its TCRdb copy is limited to in-frame clones, with some not included. The DNA was the basis for D and trimming; V, J and clone size are from that table. The data hold a few hundred thousand clones, with about 85% observed a single time. With 3 bases removed from V and 2 bases from J, the gap between germline ends came to 12 bases. CDR3 length: 15 residues. Looked up from germline, CDR1 is LNHNV and CDR2 is YYDKDF (reference sequence).

Specimen: peripheral blood. The sequence came from a woman aged 18 to 35 with acute or convalescent COVID-19. The chain employs TRBV15 and TRBJ2-3, with TRBD2 as a possible D gene (6 bases). This CDR3 reads CATSSSGGATDTQYF. In DNA form, the CDR3 reads TGTGCCACCAGCAGTTCCGGGGGTGCCACAGATACGCAGTATTTT.